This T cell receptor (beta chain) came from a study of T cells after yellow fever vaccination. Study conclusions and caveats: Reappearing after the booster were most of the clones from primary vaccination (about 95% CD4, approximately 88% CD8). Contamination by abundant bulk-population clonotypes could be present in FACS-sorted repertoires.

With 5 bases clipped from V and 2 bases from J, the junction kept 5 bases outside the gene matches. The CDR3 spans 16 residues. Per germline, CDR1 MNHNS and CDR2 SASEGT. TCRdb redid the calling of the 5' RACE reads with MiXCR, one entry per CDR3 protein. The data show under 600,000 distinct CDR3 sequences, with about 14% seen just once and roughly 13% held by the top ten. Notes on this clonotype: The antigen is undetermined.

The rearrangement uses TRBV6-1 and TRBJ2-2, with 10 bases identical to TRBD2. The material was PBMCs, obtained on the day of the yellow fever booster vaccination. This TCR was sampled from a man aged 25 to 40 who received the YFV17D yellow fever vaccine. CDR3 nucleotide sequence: TGTGCCAGCAGTCCGCGGACTAGCGGTAACACCGGGGAGCTGTTTTTT. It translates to CASSPRTSGNTGELFF.